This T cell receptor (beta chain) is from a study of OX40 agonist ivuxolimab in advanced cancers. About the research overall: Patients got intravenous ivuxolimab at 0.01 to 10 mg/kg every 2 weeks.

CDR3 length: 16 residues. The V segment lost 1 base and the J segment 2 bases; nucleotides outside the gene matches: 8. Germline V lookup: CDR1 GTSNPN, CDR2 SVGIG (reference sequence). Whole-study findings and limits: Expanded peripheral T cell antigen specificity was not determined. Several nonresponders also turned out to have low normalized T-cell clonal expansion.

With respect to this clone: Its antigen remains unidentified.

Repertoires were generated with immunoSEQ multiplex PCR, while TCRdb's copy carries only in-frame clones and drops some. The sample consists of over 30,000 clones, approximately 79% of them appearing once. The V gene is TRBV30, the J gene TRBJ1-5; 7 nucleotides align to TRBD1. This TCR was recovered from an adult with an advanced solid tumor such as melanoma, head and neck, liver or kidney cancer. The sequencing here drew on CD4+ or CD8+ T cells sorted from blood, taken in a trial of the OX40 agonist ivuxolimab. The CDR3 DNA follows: TGTGCCTGGAGTGGACAGGGCCCTTGGGGCAATCAGCCCCAGCATTTT. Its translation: CAWSGQGPWGNQPQHF.